The source of this TCR beta chain is a study of regulatory T cells in long-lasting Graves disease. The authors built TCR beta libraries using iRepertoire HTBI primers and Arm-PCR of CDR3 regions. A single record per CDR3 protein comes from TCRdb applying MiXCR to the multiplex PCR reads. The profile covers roughly 610,000 distinct CDR3 sequences, with 15% to 20% appearing a single time and around 19% taken by the ten largest. This clonotype was observed a single time. Time point specified: newly diagnosed GD, antithyroid drugs for less than 3 months. After RNA was extracted from PBMCs, the TCR library was made from it. This same sample was also part of a study on T cells in Graves' hyperthyroidism and ophthalmopathy. From that second work: For Graves' hyperthyroidism to be stable, ophthalmopathy could not progress within 18 months. HTBI primers drove first-round RT-PCR of the TCR CDR3. Before onset, ophthalmopathy was predicted by the model a median roughly 6.8 months earlier.

The sequences come from peripheral blood mononuclear cells (PBMCs), collected at new diagnosis, from a patient treated with antithyroid drugs. This sequence was found in a woman aged 25 to 45 with Graves disease.

Here the CDR3 DNA reads TGTGCCAGCCAATCGACTAGTACGAACTACGAGCAGTACTTC. Protein product: CASQSTSTNYEQYF. The chain carries TRBV19 and TRBJ2-7; perhaps TRBD2 as D (6 bases). The length of the CDR3 is 14 residues. Germline values: CDR1 LNHDA, CDR2 SQIVND (reference sequence). Trimming stripped 9 bases from V and 3 bases from J, with 18 bases between.